This T cell receptor (beta chain) was captured by sequencing in a study of T cell responses to AZD1222 COVID-19 vaccine. Study results and limitations: After two AZD1222 doses, spike-specific TCR breadth and depth rose versus day 0. Nearly half of spike-specific TCRs reportedly target variant regions that are unmutated in the B.1.351 and B.1.1.7 variants.

Profiled with immunoSEQ multiplex PCR; TCRdb holds only in-frame clones, not every one. Of roughly 60,000 clones listed, about 90% are singletons. About this clone itself: Its cognate antigen is unknown.

CDR3 length equals 14 residues. V was clipped by 5 bases and J by 6 bases; unmatched bases: 7. Germline V gene sequence: CDR1 SGHDT, CDR2 YYEEEE. The clonotype was recovered from an adult in good health. Sequences were derived from peripheral blood, sampled on day 0 of AZD1222 vaccination. The genes are TRBV5-6 and TRBJ1-5; TRBD1 agrees at 8 bases. CDR3 residues: CASSRQGAGQPQHF. CDR3 bases: TGTGCCAGCAGTCGTCAGGGGGCAGGTCAGCCCCAGCATTTT.